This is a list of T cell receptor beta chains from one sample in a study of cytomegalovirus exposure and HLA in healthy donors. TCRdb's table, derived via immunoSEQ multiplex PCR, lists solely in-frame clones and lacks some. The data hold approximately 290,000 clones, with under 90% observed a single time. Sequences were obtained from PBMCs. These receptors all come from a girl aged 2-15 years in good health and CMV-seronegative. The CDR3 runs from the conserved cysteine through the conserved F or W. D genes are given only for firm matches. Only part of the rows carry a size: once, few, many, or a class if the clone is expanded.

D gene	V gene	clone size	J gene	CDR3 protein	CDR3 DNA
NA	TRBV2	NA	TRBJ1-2	CASLLANYGYTF	TGTGCCAGCTTACTAGCTAACTATGGCTACACCTTC
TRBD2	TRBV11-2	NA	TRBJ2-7	CASSPIGRYEQYF	TGTGCCAGCAGCCCGATCGGGAGGTACGAGCAGTACTTC
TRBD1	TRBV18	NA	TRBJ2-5	CASSTGGQETQYF	TGTGCCAGCTCAACAGGGGGCCAAGAGACCCAGTACTTC
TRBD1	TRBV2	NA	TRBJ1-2	CASSTRTGRYGYTF	TGTGCCAGCAGTACTAGGACAGGGCGCTATGGCTACACCTTC
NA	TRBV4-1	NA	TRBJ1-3	CASSQESGINTIYF	TGCGCCAGCAGCCAAGAATCTGGCATAAACACCATATATTTT
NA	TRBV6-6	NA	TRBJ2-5	CASNEGGETQYF	TGTGCCAGCAATGAGGGCGGCGAGACCCAGTACTTC
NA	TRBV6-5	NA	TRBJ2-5	CASILRDSRGEAQYF	TGTGCCAGCATCCTGAGGGACTCCCGGGGAGAGGCCCAGTACTTC
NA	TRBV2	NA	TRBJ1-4	CASSWAPLHTNEKLFF	TGTGCCAGCAGTTGGGCCCCCTTGCACACTAATGAAAAACTGTTTTTT
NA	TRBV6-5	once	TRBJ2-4	CASSYGGARKNIQYF	TGTGCCAGCAGTTACGGCGGAGCTAGGAAAAACATTCAGTACTTC
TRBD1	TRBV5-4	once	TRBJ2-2	CASSRDRVVTGELFF	TGTGCCAGCAGCCGGGACAGGGTAGTCACCGGGGAGCTGTTTTTT
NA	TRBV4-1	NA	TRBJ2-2	CASRQDWTDYISGELFF	TGCGCCAGCAGACAAGATTGGACTGACTATATCTCCGGGGAGCTGTTTTTT
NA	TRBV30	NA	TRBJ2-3	CAWTSTDTQYF	TGTGCCTGGACTAGCACAGATACGCAGTATTTT
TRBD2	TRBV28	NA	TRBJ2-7	CASSLPYGREEQYF	TGTGCCAGCAGTTTACCCTACGGGAGGGAGGAGCAGTACTTC
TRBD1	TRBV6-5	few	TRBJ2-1	CASSYSQGARYNEQFF	TGTGCCAGCAGTTATTCTCAGGGGGCGCGCTACAATGAGCAGTTCTTC
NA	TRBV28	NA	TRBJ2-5	CASSPRAGRETQYF	TGTGCCAGCAGTCCCCGGGCAGGGAGGGAGACCCAGTACTTC
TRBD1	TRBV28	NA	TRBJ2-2	CASRGQGSGELFF	TGTGCCAGCAGAGGACAGGGTTCCGGGGAGCTGTTTTTT
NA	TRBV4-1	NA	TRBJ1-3	CASSPLRGGLLSGNTIYF	TGCGCCAGCAGCCCTCTTCGGGGGGGTCTTCTTTCTGGAAACACCATATATTTT
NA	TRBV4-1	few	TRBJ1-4	CASSQPSTGWNEKLFF	TGCGCCAGCAGCCAACCGTCCACAGGGTGGAATGAAAAACTGTTTTTT
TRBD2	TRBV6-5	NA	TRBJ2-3	CASSYSAGGTDTQYF	TGTGCCAGCAGTTACTCAGCGGGAGGCACAGATACGCAGTATTTT
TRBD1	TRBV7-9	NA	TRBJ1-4	CASSPPGQGVRGLFF	TGTGCCAGCAGCCCCCCGGGGCAGGGGGTTAGGGGACTGTTTTTT
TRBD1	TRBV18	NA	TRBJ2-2	CASSPPVGQGPNTGELFF	TGTGCCAGCTCACCACCTGTGGGACAGGGACCAAACACCGGGGAGCTGTTTTTT
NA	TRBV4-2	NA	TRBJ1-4	CASSQDLNGEKLFF	TGTGCCAGCAGCCAAGATCTTAACGGTGAAAAACTGTTTTTT
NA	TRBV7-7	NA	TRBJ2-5	CASSADAGETQYF	TGTGCCAGCAGCGCTGACGCGGGGGAGACCCAGTACTTC
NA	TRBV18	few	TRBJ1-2	CASSPNGKDYGYTF	TGTGCCAGCTCACCAAACGGGAAAGACTATGGCTACACCTTC
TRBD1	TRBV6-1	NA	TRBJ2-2	CASRGQGLGELFF	TGTGCCAGCAGGGGACAGGGCCTCGGGGAGCTGTTTTTT
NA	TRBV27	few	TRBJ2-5	CASSLGAVKYF	TGTGCCAGCAGTTTAGGTGCGGTTAAGTACTTC
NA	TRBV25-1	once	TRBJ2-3	CASSERWSQGGDTQYF	TGTGCCAGCAGTGAAAGGTGGTCACAGGGTGGAGATACGCAGTATTTT
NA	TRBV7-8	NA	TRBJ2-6	CASSLVVGTSGANVLTF	TGTGCCAGCAGCTTAGTTGTAGGGACATCTGGGGCCAACGTCCTGACTTTC
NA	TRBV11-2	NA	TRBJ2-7	CASSLWAPGLNFTYEQYF	TGTGCCAGCAGCTTGTGGGCCCCAGGACTGAATTTCACCTACGAGCAGTACTTC
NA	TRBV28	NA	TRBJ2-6	CASSPPEGHSGANVLTF	TGTGCCAGCAGCCCCCCCGAGGGCCACTCTGGGGCCAACGTCCTGACTTTC
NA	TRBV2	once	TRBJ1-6	CASRRGARRGGARNSPLHF	TGTGCCAGCAGAAGGGGGGCCCGGAGAGGGGGGGCAAGGAATTCACCCCTCCACTTT
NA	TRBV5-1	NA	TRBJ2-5	CASSLQGRPGEQYF	TGCGCCAGCAGCTTGCAGGGAAGGCCGGGGGAGCAGTACTTC
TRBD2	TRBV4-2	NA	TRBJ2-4	CASSHPGLAKTIQYF	TGTGCCAGCAGCCATCCGGGACTAGCCAAAACCATTCAGTACTTC
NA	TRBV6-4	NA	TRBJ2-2	CASSDSPDTGELFF	TGTGCCAGCAGTGACTCGCCGGACACCGGGGAGCTGTTTTTT
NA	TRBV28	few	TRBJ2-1	CASISEDSRGNEQFF	TGTGCCAGCATTTCGGAGGACTCCCGGGGAAATGAGCAGTTCTTC
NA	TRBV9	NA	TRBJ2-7	CASSGRDSSTEQYF	TGTGCCAGCAGCGGGAGGGACAGCTCTACGGAGCAGTACTTC
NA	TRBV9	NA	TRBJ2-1	CASSDLGSSYNEQFF	TGTGCCAGCAGCGATCTTGGGAGCTCCTACAATGAGCAGTTCTTC
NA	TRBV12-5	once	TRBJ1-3	CASGPVARGGNTIYF	TGTGCTAGTGGACCAGTTGCTAGAGGTGGAAACACCATATATTTT
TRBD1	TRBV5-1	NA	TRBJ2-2	CASSVGRGPTGELFF	TGCGCCAGCAGCGTTGGAAGGGGGCCCACCGGGGAGCTGTTTTTT
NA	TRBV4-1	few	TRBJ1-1	CASSRQGKQDTEAFF	TGCGCCAGCAGCCGCCAGGGGAAGCAAGACACTGAAGCTTTCTTT
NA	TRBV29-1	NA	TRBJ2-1	CSVATGSYEQFF	TGCAGCGTCGCTACAGGGTCTTATGAGCAGTTCTTC
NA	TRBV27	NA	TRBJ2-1	CASSYGGNNEQFF	TGTGCCAGCAGTTACGGGGGAAACAATGAGCAGTTCTTC
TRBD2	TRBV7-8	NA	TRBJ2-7	CASSPRSAGGSSEQYF	TGTGCCAGCAGCCCGAGGAGCGCGGGAGGCTCCTCCGAGCAGTACTTC
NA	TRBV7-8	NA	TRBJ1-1	CASSPTAGTNTEAFF	TGTGCCAGCAGCCCAACTGCGGGGACGAACACTGAAGCTTTCTTT
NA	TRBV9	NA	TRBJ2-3	CASSLRVLDTQYF	TGTGCCAGCAGTCTCAGGGTGCTCGATACGCAGTATTTT
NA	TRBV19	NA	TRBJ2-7	CASSIGAGRTYEQYF	TGTGCCAGTAGTATAGGGGCAGGGCGAACCTACGAGCAGTACTTC
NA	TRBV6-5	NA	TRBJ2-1	CASSYGGSYNEQFF	TGTGCCAGCAGTTACGGGGGGTCCTACAATGAGCAGTTCTTC
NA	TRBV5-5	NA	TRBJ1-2	CASSLEYQGPNYGYTF	TGTGCCAGCAGCTTGGAGTATCAGGGCCCTAACTATGGCTACACCTTC
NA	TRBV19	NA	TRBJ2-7	CASSPSSAPTYEQYF	TGTGCCAGTAGTCCCTCCTCCGCCCCTACCTACGAGCAGTACTTC
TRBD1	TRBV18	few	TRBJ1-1	CASSPGRQGYPEAFF	TGTGCCAGCTCACCAGGACGACAGGGTTACCCTGAAGCTTTCTTT
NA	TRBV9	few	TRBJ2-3	CASSVPGTSTDTQYF	TGTGCCAGCAGCGTCCCAGGAACTAGCACAGATACGCAGTATTTT
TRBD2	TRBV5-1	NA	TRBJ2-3	CASSLGLAGPTDTQYF	TGCGCCAGCAGCTTAGGACTAGCGGGACCCACAGATACGCAGTATTTT